Each of the 14 T cell receptor beta chains below was sequenced from the same sample in a study of Graves' ophthalmopathy and Graves' hyperthyroidism. Investigators amplified TCR beta CDR3 regions from RNA transcripts. First-round RT-PCR relied on HTBI primers, and a second-round multiplex PCR came next. TCRdb independently ran MiXCR on the multiplex PCR reads; one entry per CDR3 protein. This sample has 200,000 to 300,000 distinct CDR3 sequences, with about 46% found just once. The sequenced sample was peripheral blood. These receptors all stem from an adult man with Graves' ophthalmopathy.

The V call is TRBV12-5, the J call TRBJ2-5; 9 bases line up with TRBD2. This CDR3 region has 15 residues. Germline lookup yields CDR1 LGHNT and CDR2 FRNRAP. In DNA form, the CDR3 reads TGTGCCAGCAGTTTAGCGCGGGGGGGACCAGAGACCCAGTACTTC. Amino acids: CASSLARGGPETQYF.

With respect to this clonotype: This may stem from a read error, because a much larger clone lies one nucleotide away. The chain couples TRBV10-3 to TRBJ1-1; D unclear. Trimming took 6 bases from V and 4 from J, leaving 9 bases between them. Germline CDR1 ENHRY, CDR2 SYGVKD. The CDR3 has 12 residues. Written as DNA, the CDR3 is TGTGCCATCAGCGACCGGAGCACTGAAGCTTTCTTT. As protein: CAISDRSTEAFF.

With respect to this clonotype: In this CDR3 the conserved last residue, phenylalanine or tryptophan, is missing, so a read error is likely. Because the CDR3's place on the DNA is in doubt, the DNA is left out and the CDR3 is given as listed by TCRdb. The chain combines TRBV2 with TRBJ2-2; no check of the table's D call, TRBD1, against the DNA was made. The CDR3 spans 13 residues, counting both ends. Germline assignment: CDR1 SNHLY and CDR2 FYNNEI. The CDR3: CATTAGPDRDRVI.

The chain uses TRBV7-3 and TRBJ2-5, with D possibly matching TRBD1 (6 bases). V was cut by 5 bases and J by 5 bases, with 18 bases left in between. Germline lookup yields CDR1 SGHTA and CDR2 FQGTGA. The CDR3 has 15 residues. Written as DNA, the CDR3 is TGTGCCAGCAGCGTAGACACAGGGCCCCGGGAGACCCAGTACTTC. This encodes CASSVDTGPRETQYF.

The chain recombines TRBV7-9 with TRBJ2-7; D ambiguous. The CDR3 runs to 13 residues. With 0 bases removed from V and 9 bases from J, the gap between germline ends came to 12 bases. Germline values: CDR1 SEHNR, CDR2 FQNEAQ (reference sequence). The DNA of the CDR3 is TGTGCCAGCAGCTTAGCGGATTCGGATAGGCAGTACTTC. Its translation: CASSLADSDRQYF.

This clonotype has just a few counts. This rearrangement joins TRBV7-6 to TRBJ1-5; 8 nucleotides line up with TRBD1. The CDR3 has 16 amino acids. Germline CDR1 SGHVS, CDR2 FNYEAQ. J gave up 0 bases and V 3 bases, and 4 bases lay outside the gene matches. The CDR3 DNA sequence: TGTGCCAGCAGCTTGAGGACAGGGCTTAGCAATCAGCCCCAGCATTTT. Amino acids: CASSLRTGLSNQPQHF. Drawing the rest from reference TRBV7-6 and TRBJ1-5, the complete variable domain is GAGVSQSPRYKVTKRGQDVALRCDPISGHVSLYWYRQALGQGPEFLTYFNYEAQQDKSGLPNDRFSAERPEGSISTLTIQRTEQRDSAMYRCASSLRTGLSNQPQHFGDGTRLSIL.

This clonotype has a handful of counts. The rearrangement links TRBV7-6 to TRBJ2-7; no reliable D call. V was clipped by 1 base and J by 2 bases, with 15 bases between them. The CDR3 loop spans 16 amino acids. Germline assignment: CDR1 SGHVS and CDR2 FNYEAQ. CDR3 sequence: CASSLETGSIPYEQYF. The CDR3, as DNA: TGTGCCAGCAGCTTAGAAACGGGTTCGATCCCCTACGAGCAGTACTTC.

The chain couples TRBV7-9 to TRBJ2-6; D gene ambiguous. The CDR3 has 14 residues. Germline V gene sequence: CDR1 SEHNR, CDR2 FQNEAQ (reference sequence). Trimming left V 0 bases short and J 4 bases short, with 4 bases between. This CDR3 reads CASSLATGANVLTF. CDR3 DNA: TGTGCCAGCAGCTTAGCGACGGGGGCCAACGTCCTGACTTTC.

Comment on this clonotype: It may be a read error: a sequence one base away is much more abundant. The rearrangement uses TRBV20-1 and TRBJ1-2, with 7 bases aligning to TRBD1. Germline V gives CDR1 DFQATT, CDR2 SNEGSKA (reference sequence). Unmatched junction bases numbered 10, after V lost 5 bases and J lost 4 bases. This CDR3 has 14 residues. This chain's CDR3 is CSAARDSWFYGYTF. The CDR3 DNA follows: TGCAGTGCTGCCCGGGACAGCTGGTTCTATGGCTACACCTTC.

The sample holds a few counts of this clonotype. The CDR3 loop reads CASSGTSYGYEQYF. CDR3 nucleotides: TGCGCCAGCAGCGGAACTAGCTACGGCTACGAGCAGTACTTC. The chain uses TRBV5-1 and TRBJ2-7, with TRBD2 as a possible D gene (6 bases). The V gene lost 4 bases and the J gene lost 3 bases, with 14 bases spanning the gap. The germline gives CDR1 SGHRS, CDR2 YFSETQ. This CDR3 is built from 14 residues.

V is TRBV29-1 and J is TRBJ1-2; D gene ambiguous. The CDR3 is 11 residues long. The V gene lost 4 bases and the J gene lost 4 bases, with 7 bases spanning the gap. Germline V gives CDR1 SQVTM, CDR2 ANQGSEA. The chain's CDR3 is CSVVLTYGYTF. In DNA form, the CDR3 reads TGCAGCGTTGTTTTGACCTATGGCTACACCTTC.

This clonotype was detected ten times or more. V gene TRBV7-8 combines with J gene TRBJ1-2; possible D gene TRBD1, 6 bases. Trimming pared 5 bases from V and 6 bases from J, leaving 13 bases between. Germline V lookup: CDR1 SGHVS, CDR2 FQNEAQ. The CDR3 length is 13 residues. The CDR3 region is CASSALWTDGYTF. The DNA for the CDR3 is TGTGCCAGCAGCGCGTTATGGACAGATGGCTACACCTTC.

Worth noting for this clonotype: Germline and junction disagree at one end, which may indicate a read error. The chain employs TRBV5-8 and TRBJ2-5; either TRBD1 or TRBD2 may fit D (5 bases each). The CDR3 covers 16 residues. The germline gives CDR1 SGHTS, CDR2 YDEGEE. The CDR3 is CVSRALQKREGETQYF. CDR3 in DNA: TGCGTCTCCAGGGCTCTACAGAAGAGGGAAGGAGAGACCCAGTACTTC.

The CDR3 here is CASWGQRPTGELFF. The CDR3 DNA follows: TGTGCCAGCTGGGGACAGAGACCCACCGGGGAGCTGTTTTTT. The chain employs TRBV19 and TRBJ2-2, with 7 nucleotides matching TRBD1. V shed 9 bases and J 4 bases; nucleotides not matched to a gene: 8. The CDR3 length is 14 residues. Germline lookup yields CDR1 LNHDA and CDR2 SQIVND (reference sequence).